These T cell receptor beta chains were read from a single sample in a study of blood T cell repertoires in COVID-19. The repertoire was sequenced with immunoSEQ multiplex PCR; TCRdb's copy has only in-frame clones and lacks some. This table has around 30,000 clones, roughly 87% appearing once. Sequenced: peripheral blood. The receptors were sampled from a human donor in a cohort sampled during active COVID-19. The donor label of this sample is uncertain. Each CDR3 is given with its conserved first and last residue. The order of the fields is J gene, V gene, D gene, clone size, CDR3 DNA, CDR3 protein. A D gene is named only where the DNA matches it firmly. Where a row states a size, it is once, few, many or the class of an expanded clone; other rows omit it.

TRBJ1-1,TRBV6-1,-,once,TGTGCCAGCAGTGAACAGGGTGGGGCCACTGAAGCTTTCTTT,CASSEQGGATEAFF
TRBJ2-6,TRBV5-1,-,-,TGCGCCAGCAGCTTCGCTGGGGCCAACGTCCTGACTTTC,CASSFAGANVLTF
TRBJ2-3,TRBV5-6,TRBD1,-,TGTGCCAGCAGCTTGTTAGGGACAGGGAGCACAGATACGCAGTATTTT,CASSLLGTGSTDTQYF
TRBJ2-7,TRBV15,-,once,TGTGCCACCAGCAGAGAATTGGGAGGTTCCTACGAGCAGTACTTC,CATSRELGGSYEQYF
TRBJ2-7,TRBV7-2,TRBD1,-,TGTGCCAGCAGCTTCGGACAGGGTCGCTACGAGCAGTACTTC,CASSFGQGRYEQYF
TRBJ2-2,TRBV4-1,TRBD1,-,TGCGCCAGCAGCCGAGCAAGACAGGGGACCGGGGAGCTGTTTTTT,CASSRARQGTGELFF
TRBJ1-1,TRBV7-2,TRBD1,-,TGTGCCAGCAGCAAAACAGGGGGGAACACTGAAGCTTTCTTT,CASSKTGGNTEAFF
TRBJ1-1,TRBV5-1,-,once,TGCGCCAGCACCCCGGGGGGAAACATGAACACTGAAGCTTTCTTT,CASTPGGNMNTEAFF
TRBJ1-5,TRBV2,-,-,TGTGCCAGCAGTGAAGACAGGGTTCAGCCCCAGCATTTT,CASSEDRVQPQHF
TRBJ2-1,TRBV4-1,TRBD2,-,TGCGCCAGCAGCCACGCTACTAGCGGGGGGGCCAATGAGCAGTTCTTC,CASSHATSGGANEQFF
TRBJ1-5,TRBV2,TRBD1,once,TGTGCCAGTGGGGACAGGGGGATTAGGAGCAATCAGCCCCAGCATTTT,CASGDRGIRSNQPQHF
TRBJ2-3,TRBV9,TRBD1,-,TGTGCCAGCAGCGTAGGGGGGACAGGGGGCACAGATACGCAGTATTTT,CASSVGGTGGTDTQYF
TRBJ1-2,TRBV28,-,-,TGTGCCAGCAGTTCAAGGGGTCAAGGCTACACCTTC,CASSSRGQGYTF
TRBJ1-1,TRBV5-1,-,few,TGCGCCAGCAGCTTGTTTCAGGGTAGTTTCGCTGAAGCTTTCTTT,CASSLFQGSFAEAFF
TRBJ2-7,TRBV6-5,TRBD1,-,TGTGCCAGCAGCGCGAGGACAGGGTCCCACGAGCAGTACTTC,CASSARTGSHEQYF
TRBJ1-2,TRBV14,-,-,TGTGCCAGCAGCCTGGGGACACGGTATGGCTACACCTTC,CASSLGTRYGYTF
TRBJ2-3,TRBV21-1,-,-,TGTGCCAGCAGCAAAGGACCTAGCTATTTTGCGGGGGGCCCCGAGGACTCCACAGATACGCAGTATTTT,CASSKGPSYFAGGPEDSTDTQYF
TRBJ1-1,TRBV7-8,TRBD1,-,TGTGCCAGCAGCTCCGGACAGGCCTTTGAAGCTTTCTTT,CASSSGQAFEAFF